These 13 T cell receptor beta chains share one sample of origin, sequenced in a study of cytomegalovirus exposure and HLA in healthy donors. It was with 60 Vbeta and 13 Jbeta primers that the PCR ran. Data came from immunoSEQ multiplex PCR; TCRdb stores just in-frame clones and leaves some out. This sample's table has under 200,000 clones. Sequences were obtained from PBMCs. All receptors come from a man aged 30-40 years in good health and CMV-seronegative.

V and J are TRBV5-1 and TRBJ1-1; 9 nucleotides match TRBD1. V lost 4 bases, J lost 7 bases, and 11 bases stayed unmatched. The CDR3 contains 15 residues. CDR1 is SGHRS, CDR2 YFSETQ, per germline. The DNA for the CDR3 is TGCGCCAGCAGCCCGGTACAGGGGGCGTCTGTTGAAGCTTTCTTT. Translated, it gives CASSPVQGASVEAFF. Drawing the rest from reference TRBV5-1 and TRBJ1-1, the complete variable domain is KAGVTQTPRYLIKTRGQQVTLSCSPISGHRSVSWYQQTPGQGLQFLFEYFSETQRNKGNFPGRFSGRQFSNSRSEMNVSTLELGDSALYLCASSPVQGASVEAFFGQGTRLTVV.

The chain couples TRBV18 to TRBJ1-2, with a possible D match to TRBD1 (6 bases). The CDR3 totals 16 residues. Trimming cost V 2 bases and J 3 bases, with 16 bases left between them. Germline CDR1 and CDR2: KGHSH and LQKENI. Written as DNA, the CDR3 is TGTGCCAGCTCACCATTGGGACACATCCGCGACTATGGCTACACCTTC. Translated: CASSPLGHIRDYGYTF. Complete variable domain (other parts from reference TRBV18 and TRBJ1-2): NAGVMQNPRHLVRRRGQEARLRCSPMKGHSHVYWYRQLPEEGLKFMVYLQKENIIDESGMPKERFSAEFPKEGPSILRIQQVVRGDSAAYFCASSPLGHIRDYGYTFGSGTRLTVV.

This chain uses TRBV12-5 with TRBJ2-2, with D possibly being TRBD2 (6 bases). CDR3 length equals 16 residues. V was cut by 0 bases and J by 6 bases, with 14 bases left in between. The germline V gene encodes CDR1 LGHNT and CDR2 FRNRAP. This CDR3 is CASGLVNGGRAGELFF. CDR3 DNA sequence: TGTGCTAGTGGTTTGGTGAACGGGGGACGGGCCGGGGAGCTGTTTTTT.

The rearrangement links TRBV28 to TRBJ2-5, with TRBD1 matching 9 bases. The DNA end is a closer match to TRBJ2-7, so the J assignment may be wrong. The CDR3 sequence is 16 residues long. Germline CDR1 MDHEN, CDR2 SYDVKM. This chain's CDR3 is CASSLWRRDRAYEQYF. In DNA form, the CDR3 reads TGTGCCAGCAGTTTATGGCGACGGGACAGGGCCTACGAGCAGTACTTC.

The rearrangement joins TRBV7-2 to TRBJ1-2; 7 bases match TRBD1. The germline gives CDR1 SGHTA, CDR2 FQGNSA. The J segment lost 4 bases and the V segment lost 4 bases, leaving 6 bases of the junction unmatched. CDR3 length: 14 amino acids. CDR3 loop: CASSSGQVLYGYTF. In nucleotides, the CDR3 is TGTGCCAGCAGCTCAGGACAGGTCCTCTATGGCTACACCTTC.

The genes are TRBV4-2 and TRBJ2-1; 10 bases map to TRBD2. The CDR3 has 17 residues. Trimming cost V 1 base and J 5 bases; bases outside gene matches: 8. In germline, CDR1 is LGHNA, CDR2 YNFKEQ. The CDR3 bases are TGTGCCAGCAGCCAAGTTGTAGCGGGGGGACTCCACAATGAGCAGTTCTTC. Translating it yields CASSQVVAGGLHNEQFF.

The rearrangement joins TRBV18 to TRBJ1-1; TRBD1 aligns across 8 bases. Germline V CDR1 and CDR2: KGHSH, LQKENI. V trimming: 3 bases; J trimming: 5 bases; junction bases outside the gene matches: 11. This CDR3 contains 16 residues. The CDR3 loop is CASSPGQGWGRTEAFF. CDR3 bases: TGTGCCAGCTCACCTGGACAGGGATGGGGAAGGACTGAAGCTTTCTTT.

The V call is TRBV7-9, the J call TRBJ1-2; D may be TRBD1 (5 bases). The CDR3 loop spans 15 amino acids. CDR1 is SEHNR and CDR2 is FQNEAQ in the germline V gene (reference sequence). The V and J ends lost 3 bases and 4 bases respectively, with 15 bases between them. The CDR3 DNA reads as TGTGCCAGCAGCTTGAGTGCGGGGCCCCTCTATGGCTACACCTTC. Translating gives CASSLSAGPLYGYTF.

The genes are TRBV15 and TRBJ2-3; 11 bases are a match to TRBD2. The CDR3 extends over 18 amino acids. CDR1 and CDR2 (germline): LNHNV, YYDKDF (reference sequence). Germline trimming cut 3 bases from V and 4 bases from J; bases unmatched to any gene: 12. CDR3 nucleotide sequence: TGTGCCACCAGCAGCTCCCCAGATGGGACTAGCGGCTCAGATACGCAGTATTTT. This sequence encodes CATSSSPDGTSGSDTQYF. The full variable domain, with the rest looked up from reference TRBV15 and TRBJ2-3, is DAMVIQNPRYQVTQFGKPVTLSCSQTLNHNVMYWYQQKSSQAPKLLFHYYDKDFNNEADTPDNFQSRRPNTSFCFLDIRSPGLGDTAMYLCATSSSPDGTSGSDTQYFGPGTRLTVL.

The V and J genes are TRBV7-2 and TRBJ2-7; no clear D gene. This CDR3 is 14 amino acids long. Deletions cut 0 bases from V and 6 bases from J, with 12 bases between. Germline V lookup: CDR1 SGHTA, CDR2 FQGNSA. CDR3 nucleotide sequence: TGTGCCAGCAGCTTAGCTCCGGGTTTAGGCGAGCAGTACTTC. Amino acids: CASSLAPGLGEQYF.

The chain links TRBV7-6 to TRBJ2-3; 7 bases match TRBD2. The length of the CDR3 is 15 residues. Germline CDR1 SGHVS, CDR2 FNYEAQ. The V and J ends lost 1 base and 3 bases, in that order; junction bases with no gene match: 4. CDR3 amino acids: CASSLVAGETDTQYF. The CDR3 DNA reads TGTGCCAGCAGCTTAGTTGCGGGGGAAACAGATACGCAGTATTTT.

V usage is TRBV11-3 and J usage is TRBJ2-2; tentative D call: TRBD2 (6 bases). Germline-derived CDR1 and CDR2 are SGHNT and YENEEA. The CDR3 extends over 14 amino acids. V gave up 2 bases and J gave up 7 bases, with 11 bases separating them. CDR3 amino acids: CASSLRRVGGELFF. The CDR3 coding sequence is TGTGCCAGCAGCTTAAGGAGGGTTGGCGGGGAGCTGTTTTTT. The variable domain in full, with the rest retrieved from reference TRBV11-3 and TRBJ2-2, is EAGVVQSPRYKIIEKKQPVAFWCNPISGHNTLYWYLQNLGQGPELLIRYENEEAVDDSQLPKDRFSAERLKGVDSTLKIQPAELGDSAVYLCASSLRRVGGELFFGEGSRLTVL.

CDR3 sequence: CASSIRTGAGNYGYTF. The CDR3 nucleotides are TGTGCCAGCAGCATTAGGACAGGGGCTGGTAACTATGGCTACACCTTC. The chain couples TRBV11-3 to TRBJ1-2; TRBD1 matches 9 bases. This CDR3 has 16 amino acids. V was pared by 5 bases and J by 1 base, with 8 bases of the junction left unmatched. The germline V gene encodes CDR1 SGHNT and CDR2 YENEEA.